This T cell receptor beta chain was sequenced in a study of cytomegalovirus exposure and HLA in healthy donors. Background on the study: Among 150 million to 200 million T cells, an earlier analysis found 95 million to 140 million unique TCR beta sequences. The study, taken as a whole, reports: Later analysis identified 17,000 or so TCR beta sequences associated with HLA alleles, using a false discovery rate threshold of 0.05. Donor immune exposure was known only as CMV serostatus.

Per the germline V gene, CDR1 is MNHNY and CDR2 is SVGAGI (reference sequence). CDR3 size: 11 residues. Deletions cut 5 bases from V and 2 bases from J, with 3 bases between. This clone was counted a few times. Antigen: not known. PCR employed 60 Vbeta and 13 Jbeta primers. The method was immunoSEQ multiplex PCR; TCRdb's version includes in-frame clones alone and lacks a portion of them. The sample contains roughly 170,000 clones, approximately 71% of which appear only once. This sequence was found in a girl aged 5-17 years in good health and CMV-seronegative. Sample: PBMCs. The chain recombines TRBV6-6 with TRBJ1-1; D is ambiguous. Here the CDR3 reads CASSTNTEAFF. Written as DNA, the CDR3 is TGTGCCAGCAGTACAAACACTGAAGCTTTCTTT.